The sequence of this T cell receptor beta chain was determined in a study of response to subunit inactivated influenza vaccine. From the RT-PCR reads, TCRdb called clonotypes with MiXCR, one entry per CDR3 protein. The table shows about half a million distinct CDR3 sequences, with about 25% occurring only once. V dropped 1 base and J dropped 8 bases, with 15 bases sitting between them. Germline-derived CDR1 and CDR2 are LGHNA and YSLEER. This CDR3 is built from 15 residues. Comment on this clonotype: Antigen: not known.

The study, taken as a whole, reports: Every seasonal influenza vaccination brings in few new T cells, the authors suggested.

The receptor's source is a man aged 50-60 years who received an inactivated influenza vaccine. Sequenced here: CD4+ T cells sorted from PBMCs, sampled around 5 days after vaccination. V usage is TRBV4-3 and J usage is TRBJ2-1; no firm D call. This CDR3 is CASSQALGSDDEQFF. The DNA of the CDR3 is TGCGCCAGCAGCCAAGCCCTGGGCTCGGACGATGAGCAGTTCTTC.